This entry lists 8 T cell receptor beta chains sequenced from one sample in a study of CXCR3-negative and CXCR3-positive naive CD8 T cells (dated by TCRdb to between 2018 and 2020). General conclusions and limits of the study: TRB CDR3s from CXCR3-positive naive cells showed higher hydrophobicity (lower Kidera factor 4), lower energy, and higher strength and volume indices than CXCR3-negative naive cells.

TCRdb names NextSeq 550 as the instrument used. The Human TCR Profiling Kit (MiLaboratory) was used to make UMI-labeled 5' RACE TRB cDNA libraries. The reads went through TCRdb reprocessing, and each CDR3 protein sequence gets one entry with no DNA. The table held for this sample gives tens of thousands of distinct CDR3 sequences. The top ten constitute under 0.55% of the sample. Antigen specificity for these receptors is unknown. The specimen sequenced was naive CXCR3+ CD8+ T cells from blood. This sample's cell subset or site label indicates: CD45RO-CCR7+CD27+CD95- naive CD8+ T cells expressing CXCR3 (TNR3+). All receptors come from a human donor in good health. Some clones in this sample may be carry-over from other donors' samples.

This chain uses TRBV7-9 with TRBJ2-1; TCRdb names TRBD1, which stays unverified in the absence of DNA. This CDR3 spans 17 amino acids. The V gene's germline CDR1 is SEHNR and CDR2 FQNEAQ (reference sequence). CDR3 sequence reads: CASSSPVSRYSYNEQFF.

V gene TRBV6-2 or TRBV6-3 combines with J gene TRBJ2-7. The CDR3 runs to 14 residues. Germline CDR1 and CDR2: MNHEY and SVGEGT. This CDR3 reads CASSLRVIYYEQYF.

This rearrangement joins TRBV4-3 to TRBJ1-5. The germline gives CDR1 LGHNA, CDR2 YSLEER. CDR3 length equals 15 residues. CDR3 protein: CASSQDGGSNQPQHF.

The CDR3 reads CASSARGDTGELFF. The chain links TRBV6-4 to TRBJ2-2; TCRdb returns TRBD1, unconfirmable since there is no DNA. The CDR3 consists of 14 residues. The germline V gene encodes CDR1 MRHNA and CDR2 SNTAGT.

The V gene is TRBV14, the J gene TRBJ2-2. In germline, CDR1 is SGHDN, CDR2 FVKESK. This CDR3 has 14 amino acids. The CDR3 protein is CASSQFKGPGELFF. Drawing the rest from reference TRBV14 and TRBJ2-2, the complete variable domain is EAGVTQFPSHSVIEKGQTVTLRCDPISGHDNLYWYRRVMGKEIKFLLHFVKESKQDESGMPNNRFLAERTGGTYSTLKVQPAELEDSGVYFCASSQFKGPGELFFGEGSRLTVL.

This clonotype shows up as medium-sized (0.01 to 0.1%) by frequency. The CDR3 here is CASSIGGSNYGYTF. J is TRBJ1-2 and V is TRBV10-2; lacking DNA, the TRBD1 call made by TCRdb goes unchecked. CDR3 size: 14 residues. The germline V gene has CDR1 WSHSY and CDR2 SAAADI.

The chain recombines TRBV13 with TRBJ1-1; TCRdb reports TRBD1, a call that lacks DNA to check it against. Germline CDR1 PRHDT, CDR2 FYEKMQ (reference sequence). CDR3 length equals 14 residues. The CDR3 here is CASSLNAGRGTAFF. The whole variable domain, remainder taken from reference TRBV13 and TRBJ1-1, is AAGVIQSPRHLIKEKRETATLKCYPIPRHDTVYWYQQGPGQDPQFLISFYEKMQSDKGSIPDRFSAQQFSDYHSELNMSSLELGDSALYFCASSLNAGRGTAFFGQGTRLTVV.

The chain combines TRBV27 with TRBJ2-1; TCRdb picks TRBD1, but there is no DNA to check that call. This CDR3 spans 16 amino acids. Germline V gene sequence: CDR1 MNHEY, CDR2 SMNVEV (reference sequence). The CDR3: CASSWGDRGGRNEQFF.